This T cell receptor beta chain was observed in a study of T-cell memory formation after mild COVID-19. The overall study: Largely, TCR clusters stayed within a single donor.

TCRdb fed the 5' RACE reads into MiXCR, producing one record per CDR3 protein. The repertoire holds around 400,000 distinct CDR3 sequences, about 24% seen once, with 8.5% to 9% in the top ten. Trimming shortened V by 7 bases and J by 5 bases, and 24 bases separated the two germline ends. Per germline, CDR1 SQVTM and CDR2 ANQGSEA. The CDR3 loop spans 16 amino acids. Study results and caveats: CD4/CD8 balance held among clones contracting day 15 to 85, and later expanders leaned CD4+. CD4+ contracting clones were mainly CM and EM; CD8+ ones, EMRA.

A word on this clonotype: The antigen is not known.

What was sequenced was PBMCs or a T cell subset sorted from them (not recorded which). The gene calls are TRBV29-1 and TRBJ1-5; possibly TRBD1 for D (6 bases). The sequence derives from an adult woman who had mild COVID-19 (a few samples of this study predate the infection). Cell type and time point are not known. DNA of the CDR3: TGCAGCGCGTGGGGGTTTATCGGGGGCCCTGATCAGCCCCAGCATTTT. Translated, it gives CSAWGFIGGPDQPQHF.